Here is one T cell receptor (beta chain) with its context. The CDR3 is 16 residues long. The V gene end was trimmed by 6 bases and the J gene end by 10 bases; junction bases not matched to a gene: 13. Germline values: CDR1 MDHEN, CDR2 SYDVKM. This table comes from immunoSEQ multiplex PCR, and its TCRdb copy is limited to in-frame clones, with some not included. The table lists roughly 150,000 clones, roughly 80% of them singletons. These data are taken from a study of blood T cell repertoires in COVID-19. The J gene is TRBJ1-6, the V gene TRBV28; TRBD1 agrees at 9 bases. The source material was peripheral blood. The sequence was obtained from an elderly woman with acute or convalescent COVID-19. CDR3 residues: CASRSGQGERWSPLHF. For the CDR3, the DNA is TGTGCCAGCAGATCGGGACAGGGAGAACGTTGGTCACCCCTCCACTTT. Looking up the rest from reference TRBV28 and TRBJ1-6 gives the full variable domain: DVKVTQSSRYLVKRTGEKVFLECVQDMDHENMFWYRQDPGLGLRLIYFSYDVKMKEKGDIPEGYSVSREKKERFSLILESASTNQTSMYLCASRSGQGERWSPLHFGNGTRLTVT.